This TCR beta chain was observed in a study of blood T cell repertoires in COVID-19. About the research overall: Sites across the United States, Italy and Spain contributed samples from acute and convalescent COVID-19. T cells, B-cell-depleted T cells, or PBMCs provided the cDNA or gDNA that served as material.

How the authors handled the data: Nucleated cell counts were estimated from reference gene primer amplification. Clones were read by immunoSEQ multiplex PCR, and TCRdb kept only the in-frame ones, dropping some. V and J calls and clone size come straight from that table; D and trimming were deduced from the DNA. The table includes approximately 96,000 clones, 85% to 90% detected once. Trimming stripped 6 bases from V and 4 bases from J, with 9 bases between. The germline V gene has CDR1 SNHLY and CDR2 FYNNEI. This CDR3 comprises 12 residues. Patients in Seattle were enrolled during active infection, then followed longitudinally.

Sequenced material: peripheral blood. The rearrangement uses TRBV2 and TRBJ2-5; D unclear. This TCR was sampled from a human donor with COVID-19, enrolled during active disease. The donor label of this sample is uncertain. The CDR3 DNA reads TGTGCCAGCAGGGAGCTAGTAGAGACCCAGTACTTC. It encodes CASRELVETQYF.